Presented here are 10 T cell receptor beta chains from one specimen sequenced in a study of blood T cell repertoires in COVID-19. The data were produced by immunoSEQ multiplex PCR, yet TCRdb's version contains in-frame clones alone and is incomplete. The sample has around 200,000 clones; approximately 87% are singletons. The sample comprised peripheral blood. These receptors originate from a man in his late teens or twenties with active or convalescent COVID-19.

This clone appeared once. The rearrangement links TRBV28 to TRBJ2-1, with TRBD1 matching 11 bases. CDR1 is MDHEN and CDR2 is SYDVKM in the germline V gene. This CDR3 has 16 amino acids. V dropped 8 bases and J dropped 4; count of bases not matched to a gene: 10. This CDR3 reads CASSQGGTGGYNEQFF. The CDR3 nucleotides read TGTGCCAGCTCCCAAGGCGGGACAGGGGGTTACAATGAGCAGTTCTTC.

The chain recombines TRBV14 with TRBJ2-5; a possible D gene is TRBD2 (5 bases). The germline V gene has CDR1 SGHDN and CDR2 FVKESK. The CDR3 sequence is 15 residues long. The V end was cut by 4 bases, the J end by 5 bases, with 17 bases between. The CDR3 DNA is TGTGCCAGCAGCCCGTTGGAGGACCCCCGGGAGACCCAGTACTTC. Translated, it gives CASSPLEDPRETQYF.

The chain couples TRBV20-1 to TRBJ1-2; tentatively, D is TRBD1 (6 bases). The ends were cut back, 3 bases at V and 4 bases at J, with 15 bases in the middle. This CDR3 contains 14 residues. Germline V gives CDR1 DFQATT, CDR2 SNEGSKA (reference sequence). Here the CDR3 DNA reads TGCAGTGCTAGTTTTTCAGGGGCCCTCTATGGCTACACCTTC. Residues: CSASFSGALYGYTF.

The chain joins TRBV9 to TRBJ2-4; the match to TRBD2 covers 12 bases. The CDR3 runs to 17 residues. The germline gives CDR1 SGDLS, CDR2 YYNGEE. V was pared by 4 bases and J by 5 bases, with 10 bases of the junction left unmatched. The CDR3 is CASSSSLAGGEENIQYF. The CDR3 bases are TGTGCCAGCAGCTCATCCCTAGCGGGAGGGGAAGAAAACATTCAGTACTTC.

The chain uses TRBV27 and TRBJ2-5, with D uncertain. Germline assignment: CDR1 MNHEY and CDR2 SMNVEV (reference sequence). CDR3 size: 13 residues. V was trimmed by 5 bases and J by 1 base, leaving 8 bases between them. CDR3 amino acids: CASSHNLQETQYF. CDR3 nucleotides: TGTGCCAGCAGTCACAACCTCCAAGAGACCCAGTACTTC.

The V gene is TRBV3-1 (or the pseudogene TRBV3-2), the J gene TRBJ2-1; 9 bases map to TRBD2. CDR3 length equals 17 residues. CDR1 and CDR2 (germline): LGHDT, YNNKEL (reference sequence). V lost 0 bases, J lost 8 bases, and 11 bases stayed unmatched. Here the CDR3 DNA reads TGTGCCAGCAGCCAAGAAGGTTATCGCGCTAGCGGGGATGAGCAGTTCTTC. Amino acids: CASSQEGYRASGDEQFF.

The chain is built from TRBV30 and TRBJ1-2, with D possibly matching TRBD1 (6 bases). Trimming took 1 base from V and 8 from J, leaving 14 bases between them. Germline values: CDR1 GTSNPN, CDR2 SVGIG (reference sequence). The CDR3 has 13 residues. This chain's CDR3 is CAWSGGNRDGYTF. The CDR3 region has the DNA TGTGCCTGGAGTGGAGGGAACAGGGACGGCTACACCTTC.

The chain combines TRBV23-1 with TRBJ1-1, with 7 bases aligning to TRBD1. TRBV23-1 falls under the ORF class, with uncertain function. The CDR3 is 15 residues long. V dropped 6 bases and J dropped 1; count of bases not matched to a gene: 8. The CDR3 DNA sequence: TGCGCCAGCAGCCGGACAGGCGGAAAGAACACTGAAGCTTTCTTT. It codes for CASSRTGGKNTEAFF.

The chain is built from TRBV10-2 and TRBJ1-1; 10 bases line up with TRBD1. Trimming cost V 6 bases and J 8 bases; bases outside gene matches: 6. The CDR3 is 13 amino acids. CDR1 is WSHSY and CDR2 is SAAADI in the germline V gene. The CDR3 nucleotides are TGCGCCAGCAGAAGGACAGGGGGGACGGAAGCTTTCTTT. Its protein product is CASRRTGGTEAFF.

The CDR3, as DNA: TGTGCCAGCAGTTTAAAAAGTAAAGGGGGCGGGCAAGAGACCCAGTACTTC. This encodes CASSLKSKGGGQETQYF. The chain has TRBV27 and TRBJ2-5; 7 bases line up with TRBD1. This CDR3 is built from 17 residues. V gave up 2 bases and J gave up 2 bases; unmatched junction bases: 11. The germline CDR1 and CDR2 sequences are MNHEY and SMNVEV (reference sequence).